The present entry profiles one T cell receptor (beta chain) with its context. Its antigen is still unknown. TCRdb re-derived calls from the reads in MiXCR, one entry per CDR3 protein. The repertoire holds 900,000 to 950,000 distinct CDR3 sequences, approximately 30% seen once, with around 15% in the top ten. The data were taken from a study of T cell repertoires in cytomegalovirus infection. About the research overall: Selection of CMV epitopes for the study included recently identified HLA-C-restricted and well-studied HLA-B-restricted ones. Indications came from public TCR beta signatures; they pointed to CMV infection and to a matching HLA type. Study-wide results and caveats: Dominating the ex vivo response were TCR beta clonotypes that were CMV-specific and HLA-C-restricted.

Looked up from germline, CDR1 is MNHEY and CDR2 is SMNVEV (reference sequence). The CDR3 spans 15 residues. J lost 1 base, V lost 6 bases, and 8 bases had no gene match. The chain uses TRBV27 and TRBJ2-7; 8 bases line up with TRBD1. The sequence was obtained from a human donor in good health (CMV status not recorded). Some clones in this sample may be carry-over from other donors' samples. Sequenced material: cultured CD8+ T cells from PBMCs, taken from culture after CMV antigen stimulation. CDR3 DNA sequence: TGTGCCAGCAGCTCTGGAGACAGGGGTTCCTACGAGCAGTACTTC. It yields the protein CASSSGDRGSYEQYF.